These 25 T cell receptor beta chains originate from one sample sequenced in a study of cytomegalovirus exposure and HLA in healthy donors. The repertoire was sequenced with immunoSEQ multiplex PCR; TCRdb's copy has only in-frame clones and lacks some. The sample carries around 130,000 clones, 85% to 90% recorded once. Sequencing input: PBMCs. The receptor source for this set is a man under 40 in good health and CMV-seronegative.

The chain is built from TRBV5-6 and TRBJ1-2; D is unresolved. The CDR3 sequence is 17 residues long. V gave up 0 bases and J gave up 8 bases, with 23 bases separating them. The germline V gene encodes CDR1 SGHDT and CDR2 YYEEEE. CDR3 in amino acids: CASSLDLTNYASWGYTF. The CDR3 DNA sequence: TGTGCCAGCAGCTTGGATTTGACCAACTATGCGAGTTGGGGCTACACCTTC.

The V call is TRBV19, the J call TRBJ1-1, with a tentative D call TRBD1 (6 bases). V lost 7 bases and J 2 bases, leaving 11 bases between the germline ends. This CDR3 is built from 13 residues. Germline CDR1 reads LNHDA; CDR2 reads SQIVND (reference sequence). The CDR3 DNA sequence: TGTGCCAGTAACCCGGACAGAAACACTGAAGCTTTCTTT. Protein sequence: CASNPDRNTEAFF. Filled out from reference TRBV19 and TRBJ1-1, the complete variable domain reads DGGITQSPKYLFRKEGQNVTLSCEQNLNHDAMYWYRQDPGQGLRLIYYSQIVNDFQKGDIAEGYSVSREKKESFPLTVTSAQKNPTAFYLCASNPDRNTEAFFGQGTRLTVV.

J is TRBJ1-2 and V is TRBV7-9; perhaps TRBD1 as D (5 bases). The V end lost 4 bases, the J end lost 2 bases, and 14 bases lay between the germline ends. Germline-derived CDR1 and CDR2 are SEHNR and FQNEAQ (reference sequence). The CDR3 is made up of 15 amino acids. CDR3 sequence (DNA): TGTGCCAGCAGCTCCGCCGGGGGACTAAACTATGGCTACACCTTC. Protein: CASSSAGGLNYGYTF.

DNA for the CDR3: TGTGCCAGCAGCGTAGCAGGGCGCTATGGCTACACCTTC. This translates into CASSVAGRYGYTF. This chain links TRBV9 with TRBJ1-2; D possibly corresponds to TRBD1 (5 bases). Germline V CDR1 and CDR2: SGDLS, YYNGEE. This CDR3 comprises 13 residues. Trimming removed 0 bases from V and 4 bases from J, with 7 bases in between.

V and J are TRBV6-5 and TRBJ1-4, with 11 bases matching TRBD1. Germline values: CDR1 MNHEY, CDR2 SVGAGI. Trimming removed 5 bases from V and 7 bases from J; junction bases left unmatched: 3. The CDR3 is made up of 14 amino acids. The CDR3 DNA sequence: TGTGCCAGCAGTGGACAGGGGGCCGGTGAAAAACTGTTTTTT. Its translation is CASSGQGAGEKLFF.

This clone was detected a few times. This chain connects TRBV11-2 to TRBJ2-1; 12 nucleotides match TRBD2. V dropped 4 bases and J dropped 2; count of bases not matched to a gene: 6. The CDR3 extends over 17 amino acids. From germline, CDR1 is SGHAT and CDR2 FQNNGV. The CDR3 DNA sequence: TGTGCCAGCAGCTCCGGGACTAGCGGGTATACCTACAATGAGCAGTTCTTC. Its translation is CASSSGTSGYTYNEQFF.

The chain is built from TRBV10-2 and TRBJ1-5, with TRBD1 matching over 7 bases. The CDR3 extends over 13 amino acids. The germline V gene encodes CDR1 WSHSY and CDR2 SAAADI. The V segment lost 8 bases and the J segment 5 bases; nucleotides outside the gene matches: 6. This chain's CDR3 is CASADRADQPQHF. In DNA, the CDR3 is TGCGCCAGCGCAGACAGGGCCGATCAGCCCCAGCATTTT.

The genes are TRBV9 and TRBJ1-4, with D perhaps TRBD1 (5 bases). Trimming took off 3 bases at V and 6 bases at J, with 15 bases between the two ends. CDR3 size: 15 residues. Germline V lookup: CDR1 SGDLS, CDR2 YYNGEE. CDR3 nucleotides: TGTGCCAGCAGCGGGGCGGGGCCGGGGGATGAAAAACTGTTTTTT. This sequence encodes CASSGAGPGDEKLFF. Based on the CDR3 plus reference TRBV9 and TRBJ1-4, the full variable domain is DSGVTQTPKHLITATGQRVTLRCSPRSGDLSVYWYQQSLDQGLQFLIQYYNGEERAKGNILERFSAQQFPDLHSELNLSSLELGDSALYFCASSGAGPGDEKLFFGSGTQLSVL.

V is TRBV7-2 and J is TRBJ2-3, with D uncertain. V dropped 2 bases and J dropped 2 bases, with 11 bases sitting between them. This CDR3 has 15 residues. Germline V lookup: CDR1 SGHTA, CDR2 FQGNSA. The CDR3 DNA follows: TGTGCCAGCAGCTTATACTCAGGCCCCACAGATACGCAGTATTTT. Its translation: CASSLYSGPTDTQYF. The full variable domain, rest sourced from reference TRBV7-2 and TRBJ2-3, is GAGVSQSPSNKVTEKGKDVELRCDPISGHTALYWYRQSLGQGLEFLIYFQGNSAPDKSGLPSDRFSAERTGGSVSTLTIQRTQQEDSAVYLCASSLYSGPTDTQYFGPGTRLTVL.

This rearrangement joins TRBV19 to TRBJ1-1; D perhaps matches TRBD1 (6 bases). The germline V gene encodes CDR1 LNHDA and CDR2 SQIVND (reference sequence). This CDR3 is built from 13 residues. Trimming removed 3 bases at V and 5 bases at J, with 10 bases between. The CDR3 protein is CASSIPGETEAFF. CDR3 sequence (DNA): TGTGCCAGTAGTATTCCAGGGGAGACTGAAGCTTTCTTT.

The chain carries TRBV7-3 and TRBJ1-3; TRBD1 is a possible D gene (5 bases). V was clipped by 4 bases and J by 1 base, with 5 bases between them. Germline-derived CDR1 and CDR2 are SGHTA and FQGTGA. This CDR3 contains 13 residues. CDR3 sequence (DNA): TGTGCCAGCAGCTCAGGGTCTGGAAACACCATATATTTT. This codes for CASSSGSGNTIYF.

The chain links TRBV4-3 to TRBJ2-7; perhaps TRBD1 as D (5 bases). The V end was cut by 4 bases, the J end by 1 base, with 14 bases between. The length of the CDR3 is 15 residues. Germline CDR1 is LGHNA and CDR2 is YSLEER. The CDR3 sequence: CASSPASGLSYEQYF. Here the CDR3 DNA reads TGCGCCAGCAGCCCGGCCTCAGGGCTATCCTACGAGCAGTACTTC.

The chain employs TRBV5-1 and TRBJ1-1; TRBD1 matches at 7 bases. Germline lookup yields CDR1 SGHRS and CDR2 YFSETQ. The CDR3 loop spans 15 amino acids. V shed 2 bases, J shed 3 bases, and the junction held 7 bases outside the gene matches. CDR3 sequence: CASSFRGGADTEAFF. The CDR3 coding sequence is TGCGCCAGCAGCTTCCGAGGGGGCGCAGACACTGAAGCTTTCTTT.

The chain carries TRBV29-1 and TRBJ2-1; D not certain. The CDR3 has 13 amino acids. Germline lookup yields CDR1 SQVTM and CDR2 ANQGSEA. Trimming shortened V by 0 bases and J by 7 bases, and 10 bases separated the two germline ends. The CDR3 sequence: CSVEDALSNEQFF. CDR3 sequence (DNA): TGCAGCGTTGAAGATGCCCTTAGTAATGAGCAGTTCTTC.

The chain has TRBV20-1 and TRBJ2-7; D is perhaps TRBD2 (5 bases). Deletions cut 6 bases from V and 0 bases from J, with 6 bases between. From germline, CDR1 is DFQATT and CDR2 SNEGSKA (reference sequence). The CDR3 runs 11 residues. CDR3 DNA sequence: TGCAGTGCGGACTCCTCCTACGAGCAGTACTTC. This sequence encodes CSADSSYEQYF.

This clone was counted once. The chain couples TRBV11-3 to TRBJ2-1; 11 bases are shared with TRBD2. Germline loops: CDR1 SGHNT, CDR2 YENEEA. The CDR3 sequence is 19 residues long. V dropped 5 bases and J dropped 8; count of bases not matched to a gene: 20. The CDR3 nucleotides read TGTGCCAGCAGCGCTTATACTAGCGGGAGTCAAGGGCACGTCGATGAGCAGTTCTTC. Its protein product is CASSAYTSGSQGHVDEQFF.

This clone was seen just once. This rearrangement joins TRBV7-2 to TRBJ1-1, with a weak D call TRBD1 (6 bases). The germline V and J ends were trimmed by 5 bases and 0 bases, with 16 bases remaining between them. This CDR3 spans 16 amino acids. Germline V gives CDR1 SGHTA, CDR2 FQGNSA. The CDR3 DNA sequence: TGTGCCAGCAGCCCAGAAGTACAGGGACTGAACACTGAAGCTTTCTTT. This sequence encodes CASSPEVQGLNTEAFF.

This clone showed up just a few times. The chain employs TRBV10-3 and TRBJ2-2; 8 bases match TRBD2. The CDR3 has 14 amino acids. V trimming: 6 bases; J trimming: 7 bases; junction bases outside the gene matches: 7. Germline V gives CDR1 ENHRY, CDR2 SYGVKD. Here the CDR3 reads CAIRGLDRRGELFF. CDR3 sequence (DNA): TGTGCCATCAGGGGACTAGATCGACGCGGGGAGCTGTTTTTT.

This clone was seen just once. The rearrangement uses TRBV5-1 and TRBJ2-6; 10 nucleotides match TRBD1. Germline V gene sequence: CDR1 SGHRS, CDR2 YFSETQ. V shed 4 bases, J shed 2 bases, and the junction held 0 bases outside the gene matches. The CDR3 runs 15 residues. CDR3 region: CASSGQGAGANVLTF. The CDR3, as DNA: TGCGCCAGCAGCGGACAGGGGGCTGGGGCCAACGTCCTGACTTTC. Based on the CDR3 plus reference TRBV5-1 and TRBJ2-6, the full variable domain is KAGVTQTPRYLIKTRGQQVTLSCSPISGHRSVSWYQQTPGQGLQFLFEYFSETQRNKGNFPGRFSGRQFSNSRSEMNVSTLELGDSALYLCASSGQGAGANVLTFGAGSRLTVL.

The chain combines TRBV9 with TRBJ2-1; 12 nucleotides match TRBD2. The CDR3 runs 19 residues. After removal of 3 bases from V and 0 bases from J, the junction contained 10 bases not matched to a gene. The germline CDR1 and CDR2 sequences are SGDLS and YYNGEE. CDR3 sequence: CASSARLAGASSSYNEQFF. The CDR3 DNA reads as TGTGCCAGCAGCGCGAGACTAGCGGGAGCCTCGAGCTCCTACAATGAGCAGTTCTTC. Full variable domain (outside the CDR3, taken from reference TRBV9 and TRBJ2-1): DSGVTQTPKHLITATGQRVTLRCSPRSGDLSVYWYQQSLDQGLQFLIQYYNGEERAKGNILERFSAQQFPDLHSELNLSSLELGDSALYFCASSARLAGASSSYNEQFFGPGTRLTVL.

This sequence joins TRBV2 and TRBJ2-1, with D tentatively TRBD2 (9 bases). The ends were cut back, 8 bases at V and 6 bases at J, with 23 bases in the middle. There are 16 residues in the CDR3. CDR1 SNHLY and CDR2 FYNNEI come from the germline V gene. CDR3 region: CASSIEAGGTGNEQFF. CDR3 nucleotide sequence: TGTGCCAGCTCAATTGAGGCGGGAGGGACAGGCAATGAGCAGTTCTTC.

The chain couples TRBV9 to TRBJ1-1; tentatively, D is TRBD1 (5 bases). V was trimmed by 3 bases and J by 3 bases, leaving 9 bases between them. In germline, CDR1 is SGDLS, CDR2 YYNGEE. This CDR3 has 13 amino acids. Written as DNA, the CDR3 is TGTGCCAGCAGCGCCCGACAGTACACTGAAGCTTTCTTT. It yields the protein CASSARQYTEAFF.

The rearrangement joins TRBV19 to TRBJ2-3; no definite D call. The CDR3 has 11 amino acids. CDR1 and CDR2 from the germline V gene are LNHDA and SQIVND (reference sequence). The V and J ends lost 9 bases and 2 bases respectively, with 6 bases between them. The CDR3 loop is CARLLTDTQYF. CDR3 in DNA: TGTGCCAGACTTCTCACAGATACGCAGTATTTT.

This chain joins TRBV18 and TRBJ2-2; 13 bases align to TRBD2. The CDR3 is made up of 16 amino acids. Germline assignment: CDR1 KGHSH and CDR2 LQKENI. Unmatched junction bases numbered 8, after V lost 6 bases and J lost 7 bases. CDR3 bases: TGTGCCAGCTCTCCGGGACTAGCGGGATCTAACGGGGAGCTGTTTTTT. It specifies CASSPGLAGSNGELFF.

The chain uses TRBV7-2 and TRBJ1-4, with D unclear. The CDR3 has 14 amino acids. CDR1 and CDR2 from the germline V gene are SGHTA and FQGNSA. V was clipped by 3 bases and J by 8 bases, with 13 bases between them. The CDR3 protein is CASSFRSAGEKLFF. The DNA of the CDR3 is TGTGCCAGCAGCTTCCGCAGCGCGGGGGAAAAACTGTTTTTT.